This T cell receptor beta chain was sequenced for a study of blood T cell repertoires in COVID-19 (dated by TCRdb to about 2020). With respect to the entire study: Collaborator samples came from the United States, Italy and Spain and covered acute and convalescent phases of COVID-19. The prospective study material was composed of cDNA or gDNA derived from T cells, B-cell-depleted T cells, or PBMCs. Deeply sampled blood TCRbeta repertoires from subjects exposed to, actively infected with, or recovered from COVID-19 were included in the dataset. The repertoires were released in a freely available public database meant as a resource for research on the immune response to SARS-CoV-2. The samples were drawn from two sources: the first 160 participants of the ongoing ImmuneRACE study, and fewer than 1,500 subjects contributed by 6 global collaborators. Nearly every sample came with metadata listing a de-identified subject ID, COVID-19 status, age in years and sex. HLA class I and class II types, where available, came from metadata supplied by the sample provider rather than from assay-based typing.

In the prospective study, participants were about 18 to 100 years old, resided in about two dozen geographic areas of the United States, and were enrolled through a virtual design. To assign participants to cohorts, the prospective study relied on clinical history that participants themselves reported in a screening survey and a study questionnaire. In the prospective study, mobile phlebotomists collected whole blood, serum and a nasopharyngeal or oropharyngeal swab from each participant. Prospective study participants could optionally give additional blood draws and questionnaires over an approximately 2-month period. Before DNA extraction, prospective study blood samples were shipped either frozen or at room temperature. Study-level results and caveats: The amount of clinical and demographic metadata varied by source and participant and was provided uncurated.

TCRbeta CDR3 regions were amplified from genomic DNA using the immunoSEQ Assay, a bias-controlled multiplex PCR. In the original analysis: The number of nucleated cells in each sample was estimated by amplification of reference gene primers within the assay. To quantify the absolute abundance of each unique TCRbeta CDR3 rearrangement, sequence reads were collapsed and filtered. Productive Simpson clonality was computed per sample as the square root of Simpson's diversity index over productive rearrangements. TCRdb's version of the immuneACCESS table is confined to in-frame rearrangements and falls short of the full clone set. An unresolved V gene accounts for under half of the shortfall where checked; the remainder is of unknown origin. Clonal size and the V and J genes are those of that table, whereas D and trimming came from the DNA. In all, the sample holds approximately 300,000 clones, and about 90% of those were seen once. Approximately 4% of the sample goes to the ten largest clones.

Turning to this clone: The specificity of this receptor is unknown. Base qualities are not recorded, but no much larger clone differs from it by a single base.

According to the germline V gene, CDR1 reads MGHRA and CDR2 reads YSYEKL. V and J are trimmed by 0 bases and 3 bases, and the gene matches miss 8 bases of the junction. From its cysteine to its phenylalanine, the CDR3 spans 17 amino acids. The DNA shown is the 51-base CDR3, in frame from base 1. The sequence is built from TRBV4-1 and TRBJ1-3; TRBD1 lines up with 7 middle nucleotides. This receptor was identified in a young woman with acute COVID-19. The sequencing sample was made of PBMCs or T cells enriched from blood (not recorded which). This receptor carries the CDR3 CASSQELTTGFGNTIYF. The nucleotide sequence reads TGCGCCAGCAGCCAAGAGTTGACGACAGGGTTTGGAAACACCATATATTTT.